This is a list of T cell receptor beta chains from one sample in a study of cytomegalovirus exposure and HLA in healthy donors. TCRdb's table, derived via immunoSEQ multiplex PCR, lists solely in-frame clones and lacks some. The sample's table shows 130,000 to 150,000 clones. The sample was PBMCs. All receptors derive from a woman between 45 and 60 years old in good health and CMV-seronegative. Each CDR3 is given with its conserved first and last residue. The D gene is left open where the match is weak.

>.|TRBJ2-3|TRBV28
CASSLLSVGRDTQYF
TGTGCCAGCAGTTTATTATCCGTGGGGAGAGATACGCAGTATTTT
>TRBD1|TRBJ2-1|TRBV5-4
CASRRTGENEQFF
TGTGCCAGCAGGAGGACAGGGGAGAATGAGCAGTTCTTC
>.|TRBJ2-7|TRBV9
CASSSSDGTSPYEQYF
TGTGCCAGCAGTTCTAGTGACGGGACAAGTCCCTACGAGCAGTACTTC
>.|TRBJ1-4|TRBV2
CASRGAGSNEKLFF
TGTGCCAGCAGGGGGGCAGGGAGTAATGAAAAACTGTTTTTT
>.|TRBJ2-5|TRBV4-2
CASSQQPQWDSETQYF
TGTGCCAGCAGCCAACAACCCCAGTGGGACTCCGAGACCCAGTACTTC
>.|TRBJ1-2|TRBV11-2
CASSQAKGRVANYGYTF
TGTGCCAGCAGCCAAGCTAAAGGGCGGGTGGCTAACTATGGCTACACCTTC
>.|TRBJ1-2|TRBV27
CASSYRGRDYGYTF
TGTGCCAGCAGTTATAGAGGGCGAGACTATGGCTACACCTTC
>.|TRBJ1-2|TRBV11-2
CASSIGTANYGYTF
TGTGCCAGCAGCATAGGGACTGCTAACTATGGCTACACCTTC
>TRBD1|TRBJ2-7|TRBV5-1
CASSTTGTGTYEQYF
TGCGCCAGCAGTACCACCGGGACAGGGACCTACGAGCAGTACTTC
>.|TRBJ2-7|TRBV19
CASSIDVAGNEQYF
TGTGCCAGTAGTATAGATGTGGCAGGAAACGAGCAGTACTTC
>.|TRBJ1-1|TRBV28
CASSARGGWNTEAFF
TGTGCCAGCAGTGCCCGGGGGGGGTGGAACACTGAAGCTTTCTTT
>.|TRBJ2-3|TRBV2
CASNFPGTDTQYF
TGTGCCAGCAACTTCCCGGGCACAGATACGCAGTATTTT
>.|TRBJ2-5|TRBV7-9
CASSLSSAQETQYF
TGTGCCAGCAGCTTGAGTAGCGCCCAAGAGACCCAGTACTTC
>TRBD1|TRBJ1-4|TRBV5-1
CASSRESRTGDEKLFF
TGCGCCAGCAGCCGGGAGTCCCGGACAGGGGATGAAAAACTGTTTTTT
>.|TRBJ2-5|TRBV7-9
CASSFRPGEPAGGTQYF
TGTGCCAGCAGCTTTAGACCGGGAGAACCGGCGGGCGGGACCCAGTACTTC
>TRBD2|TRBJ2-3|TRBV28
CATLSGRGTDTQYF
TGTGCCACCCTAAGCGGGAGGGGCACAGATACGCAGTATTTT
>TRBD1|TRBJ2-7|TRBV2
CASSVGSTGVEQYF
TGTGCCAGCAGTGTGGGGTCGACAGGGGTCGAGCAGTACTTC
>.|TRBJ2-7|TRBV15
CATLDEQYF
TGTGCCACCTTAGACGAGCAGTACTTC
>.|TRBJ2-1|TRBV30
CAWSVSVRNEQFF
TGTGCCTGGAGTGTGTCCGTGCGCAATGAGCAGTTCTTC
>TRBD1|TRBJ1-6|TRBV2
CASSEGRGLSPLHF
TGTGCCAGCAGTGAGGGCAGGGGGCTTTCACCCCTCCACTTT
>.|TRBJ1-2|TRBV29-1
CSVVTASFGISYTF
TGCAGCGTGGTGACAGCTTCCTTTGGCATAAGCTACACCTTC
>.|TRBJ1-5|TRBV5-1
CASSFTGNSNQPQHF
TGCGCCAGCAGCTTTACAGGGAATAGCAATCAGCCCCAGCATTTT
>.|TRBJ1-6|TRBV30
CAWSTGSYSPLHF
TGTGCCTGGAGTACAGGTTCATACTCACCCCTCCACTTT
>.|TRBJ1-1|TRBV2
CASGFRSQEAFF
TGTGCCAGCGGCTTCCGTTCACAGGAAGCTTTCTTT
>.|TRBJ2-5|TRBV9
CASSVGRVETQYF
TGTGCCAGCAGCGTAGGCAGGGTCGAGACCCAGTACTTC
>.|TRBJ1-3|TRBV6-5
CASSTGPFSGNTIYF
TGTGCCAGCAGTACAGGTCCTTTCTCTGGAAACACCATATATTTT
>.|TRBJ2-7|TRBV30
CAWSGGGRVMYF
TGTGCCTGGAGTGGAGGGGGGAGGGTAATGTACTTC
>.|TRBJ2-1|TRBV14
CASSQVHEEQFF
TGTGCCAGCAGCCAAGTCCACGAGGAGCAGTTCTTC
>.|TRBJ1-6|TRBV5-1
CASSLGADSYNSPLHF
TGCGCCAGCAGCTTGGGAGCCGACAGTTATAATTCACCCCTCCACTTT
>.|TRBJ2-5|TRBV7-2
CASSLAGRQETQYF
TGTGCCAGCAGCTTAGCGGGCAGGCAAGAGACCCAGTACTTC
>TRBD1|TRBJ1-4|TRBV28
CASSLQGVDNEKLFF
TGTGCCAGCAGTTTACAGGGGGTAGATAATGAAAAACTGTTTTTT
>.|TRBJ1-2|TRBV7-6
CASSPGRDRYTF
TGTGCCAGCAGCCCCGGGAGGGACCGCTACACCTTC